These 24 T cell receptor beta chains share one sample of origin, sequenced in a study of blood T cell repertoires in COVID-19. TCRdb's table, derived via immunoSEQ multiplex PCR, lists solely in-frame clones and lacks some. Of about 190,000 clones in the sample, roughly 88% were seen once. Sample: peripheral blood. Source of these receptors: a woman aged 30 to 39 with acute or convalescent COVID-19.

The V and J genes are TRBV5-1 and TRBJ2-7, with D possibly being TRBD2 (6 bases). The CDR3 contains 16 residues. The germline CDR1 and CDR2 sequences are SGHRS and YFSETQ. Trimming removed 0 bases at V and 7 bases at J, with 20 bases between. CDR3 loop: CASSLGSRGTLFEQYF. CDR3 bases: TGCGCCAGCAGCTTGGGATCGCGGGGAACCCTATTTGAGCAGTACTTC.

The V gene is TRBV5-1, the J gene TRBJ2-7; TRBD2 agrees at 10 bases. CDR1 and CDR2 from the germline V gene are SGHRS and YFSETQ. V trimming: 4 bases; J trimming: 0 bases; junction bases outside the gene matches: 1. The CDR3 sequence is 14 residues long. The CDR3 protein is CASSLAGASYEQYF. CDR3 sequence (DNA): TGCGCCAGCAGCCTAGCGGGAGCCTCCTACGAGCAGTACTTC.

This clone was counted once. The chain carries TRBV2 and TRBJ1-5; D is unresolved. Germline assignment: CDR1 SNHLY and CDR2 FYNNEI. V lost 0 bases and J lost 4, with 10 bases in between. The CDR3 is 15 amino acids. The CDR3 region is CASSEARQDNQPQHF. CDR3 in DNA: TGTGCCAGCAGTGAAGCCCGGCAGGATAATCAGCCCCAGCATTTT.

This clone occurred a few times. V and J are TRBV5-1 and TRBJ2-7, with 7 bases matching TRBD1. With 3 bases clipped from V and 2 bases from J, the junction kept 11 bases outside the gene matches. The germline CDR1 and CDR2 sequences are SGHRS and YFSETQ. The CDR3 runs to 16 residues. The CDR3 nucleotides are TGCGCCAGCAGCTCCCTAGGGGGCTCAGGCACCTACGAGCAGTACTTC. Protein sequence: CASSSLGGSGTYEQYF.

This chain links TRBV29-1 with TRBJ1-4; 7 bases agree with TRBD1. Trimming cost V 5 bases and J 5 bases; bases outside gene matches: 8. Germline V gene data show CDR1 as SQVTM and CDR2 as ANQGSEA. This CDR3 spans 14 amino acids. CDR3 nucleotides: TGCAGCGTTTGGGCCGGGACAGCAAATGAAAAACTGTTTTTT. This sequence encodes CSVWAGTANEKLFF. The variable domain in full, with the rest retrieved from reference TRBV29-1 and TRBJ1-4, is SAVISQKPSRDICQRGTSLTIQCQVDSQVTMMFWYRQQPGQSLTLIATANQGSEATYESGFVIDKFPISRPNLTFSTLTVSNMSPEDSSIYLCSVWAGTANEKLFFGSGTQLSVL.

Of note for this clone: The same CDR3 arises from other DNA sequences in this sample as well. CDR3 protein: CASSPGSVYGYTF. The DNA for the CDR3 is TGTGCCAGTAGCCCAGGGTCGGTCTATGGCTACACCTTC. The rearrangement joins TRBV7-2 to TRBJ1-2, with D possibly matching TRBD1 (5 bases). The CDR3 length is 13 residues. From germline, CDR1 is SGHTA and CDR2 FQGNSA. Trimming cost V 9 bases and J 4 bases, with 15 bases left between them.

CDR3 nucleotide sequence: TGTGCCAGCAGCAAAACCCCATCACTAGGTGATACGCAGTATTTT. Protein: CASSKTPSLGDTQYF. The rearrangement links TRBV2 to TRBJ2-3, with D perhaps TRBD2 (5 bases). The CDR3 runs 15 residues. Per the germline V gene, CDR1 is SNHLY and CDR2 is FYNNEI. Deletions cut 6 bases from V and 6 bases from J, with 19 bases between.

This clone was detected only once. The J gene is TRBJ2-6, the V gene TRBV7-8; D is possibly TRBD2 (5 bases). Germline CDR1 is SGHVS and CDR2 is FQNEAQ. CDR3 size: 21 residues. Trimming took 5 bases from V and 0 from J, leaving 26 bases between them. As DNA, the CDR3 is TGTGCCAGCAGCCAAAAACCTCCGGGATTTTCAGAAAGCTCTGGGGCCAACGTCCTGACTTTC. Its protein product is CASSQKPPGFSESSGANVLTF.

The CDR3 is CASRRDFNEQFF. CDR3 DNA sequence: TGTGCCAGCAGGCGGGACTTCAATGAGCAGTTCTTC. The J gene is TRBJ2-1, the V gene TRBV7-2; TRBD2 is a possible D gene (6 bases). CDR1 is SGHTA, CDR2 FQGNSA, per germline. The length of the CDR3 is 12 residues. The V end lost 6 bases, the J end lost 6 bases, and 9 bases lay between the germline ends.

The chain couples TRBV28 to TRBJ1-1; D is unresolved. The CDR3 has 13 amino acids. In germline, CDR1 is MDHEN, CDR2 SYDVKM. V lost 6 bases to trimming and J lost 10 bases, with 18 bases between them. The CDR3 is CASSPTDRTRAFF. DNA of the CDR3: TGTGCCAGCAGCCCCACGGACCGGACTCGAGCTTTCTTT.

The gene calls are TRBV9 and TRBJ2-2, with TRBD2 matching 13 bases. Germline assignment: CDR1 SGDLS and CDR2 YYNGEE. J was trimmed by 7 bases and V by 4 bases; bases with no gene match: 4. The CDR3 has 15 amino acids. The CDR3 DNA is TGTGCCAGCAGCCCTGGACTAGCGGGAGTCGGGGAGCTGTTTTTT. Translating it yields CASSPGLAGVGELFF.

The genes are TRBV24-1 and TRBJ2-1; 9 bases agree with TRBD1. Trimming took 9 bases from V and 4 from J; bases not matched to a gene: 3. This CDR3 has 13 residues. Germline V gene sequence: CDR1 KGHDR, CDR2 SFDVKD. CDR3: CATSGQGYNEQFF. The CDR3 bases are TGTGCCACCTCGGGACAGGGTTACAATGAGCAGTTCTTC.

This chain uses TRBV2 with TRBJ1-2; possible D gene TRBD1, 5 bases. Germline V gene data show CDR1 as SNHLY and CDR2 as FYNNEI. The CDR3 sequence is 14 residues long. V was cut by 3 bases and J by 1 base, with 9 bases left in between. Here the CDR3 reads CASSDTGGNYGYTF. The CDR3 region has the DNA TGTGCCAGCAGTGATACGGGGGGTAACTATGGCTACACCTTC.

V gene TRBV29-1 combines with J gene TRBJ2-7; weak D call: TRBD1 (6 bases). V was cut by 0 bases and J by 6 bases, with 12 bases left in between. This CDR3 region has 13 residues. Germline CDR1 reads SQVTM; CDR2 reads ANQGSEA. The CDR3: CSVEEGQGGEQYF. The CDR3 DNA reads as TGCAGCGTTGAAGAGGGACAAGGCGGCGAGCAGTACTTC.

As concerns this clone: This same CDR3 is encoded by further DNA sequences in the sample. The chain recombines TRBV3-1 (or the pseudogene TRBV3-2) with TRBJ2-1; D is ambiguous. Trimming stripped 1 base from V and 0 bases from J, with 4 bases between. This CDR3 comprises 14 residues. Germline V gene lookup returns CDR1 LGHDT and CDR2 YNNKEL (reference sequence). The CDR3 here is CASSQASSYNEQFF. CDR3 DNA sequence: TGTGCCAGCAGCCAAGCTAGCTCCTACAATGAGCAGTTCTTC.

The V and J genes are TRBV29-1 and TRBJ2-5; D not resolved. Per germline, CDR1 SQVTM and CDR2 ANQGSEA. V dropped 7 bases and J dropped 5 bases, with 11 bases sitting between them. The CDR3 has 11 residues. The CDR3 region is CSGGPRETQYF. CDR3 nucleotide sequence: TGCAGCGGGGGTCCCCGGGAGACCCAGTACTTC.

DNA of the CDR3: TGTGCCAGCAGTTTATCAAGGCTAGCGGGGAACATTCAGTACTTC. It specifies CASSLSRLAGNIQYF. The chain combines TRBV27 with TRBJ2-4, with 9 nucleotides matching TRBD2. This CDR3 comprises 15 residues. Germline loops: CDR1 MNHEY, CDR2 SMNVEV (reference sequence). V lost 0 bases to trimming and J lost 7 bases; unmatched junction nucleotides: 4.

This chain connects TRBV28 to TRBJ2-3, with 7 bases matching TRBD2. CDR1 is MDHEN, CDR2 SYDVKM, per germline. Trimming removed 3 bases from V and 4 bases from J; junction bases left unmatched: 7. CDR3 length equals 15 residues. The CDR3 nucleotides read TGTGCCAGCAGTTTCGCGGGAGTTAGGGCAGATACGCAGTATTTT. Translated, it gives CASSFAGVRADTQYF.

The chain couples TRBV18 to TRBJ2-7, with TRBD2 matching 13 bases. Trimming at V came to 2 bases and at J to 6 bases, leaving 1 base not matched to a gene. Germline assignment: CDR1 KGHSH and CDR2 LQKENI. The CDR3 totals 14 residues. The CDR3 protein is CASSPTSGRGEQYF. DNA for the CDR3: TGTGCCAGCTCACCAACTAGCGGGAGGGGCGAGCAGTACTTC.

The V gene is TRBV9, the J gene TRBJ2-1; D perhaps matches TRBD1 (8 bases). The germline CDR1 and CDR2 sequences are SGDLS and YYNGEE. The CDR3 totals 15 residues. Trimming removed 4 bases at V and 7 bases at J, with 18 bases between. DNA of the CDR3: TGTGCCAGCAGCTTCAGGGGGCGGGAGTATAATGAGCAGTTCTTC. Its translation: CASSFRGREYNEQFF.

This clone was seen once. The chain carries TRBV28 and TRBJ1-2, with D uncertain. Germline values: CDR1 MDHEN, CDR2 SYDVKM. The CDR3 has 10 residues. V gave up 8 bases and J gave up 6 bases, with 7 bases separating them. CDR3 DNA sequence: TGTGCCAGCTGGCGGGATGGCTACACCTTC. This sequence encodes CASWRDGYTF.

The genes are TRBV3-1 (or the pseudogene TRBV3-2) and TRBJ2-7, with 10 bases that match TRBD2. Germline assignment: CDR1 LGHDT and CDR2 YNNKEL (reference sequence). The CDR3 loop spans 17 amino acids. J was trimmed by 3 bases and V by 3 bases; bases with no gene match: 11. The CDR3 DNA follows: TGTGCCAGCAGCCAGGCCCCGGGGATAGCGGGAGGCTACGAGCAGTACTTC. Its protein is CASSQAPGIAGGYEQYF.

The chain employs TRBV29-1 and TRBJ2-1; TRBD2 agrees at 10 bases. Losses at the gene ends were 5 bases for V and 7 bases for J; bases not matched to a gene: 8. This CDR3 spans 14 amino acids. Germline-derived CDR1 and CDR2 are SQVTM and ANQGSEA. The CDR3 sequence: CSVTAGGIVNEQFF. CDR3 bases: TGCAGCGTTACAGCGGGAGGGATTGTAAATGAGCAGTTCTTC.

J is TRBJ2-7 and V is TRBV24-1; TRBD2 might be the D (5 bases). The CDR3 sequence is 14 residues long. V lost 8 bases and J lost 0, with 13 bases in between. Germline V gene data show CDR1 as KGHDR and CDR2 as SFDVKD. Written as DNA, the CDR3 is TGTGCCACCAACGGGGTAGCAGGCTCCTACGAGCAGTACTTC. Protein: CATNGVAGSYEQYF.